A selection of T cell receptor beta chains follows, all from one sample in a study of a mutant IDH1 vaccine in newly diagnosed glioma. TCRdb keeps only in-frame clones here, not all; method: immunoSEQ multiplex PCR. The table includes 30,000 to 40,000 clones, roughly 84% detected once. These TCRs are of unknown antigen specificity. The sample was PBMCs, taken from a glioma patient whose treatment included an IDH1 peptide vaccine. Source of these receptors: a man aged 35-49 years with glioma. The conserved cysteine and the conserved F or W are not part of the CDR3 here. Each record gives: D gene, V gene, CDR3 protein. A D gene is named only where the DNA matches it firmly.

>TRBD1|TRBV7-2
ASSRDRGTETQY
>TRBD1|TRBV27
ASSLQGSYEQY
>-|TRBV7-2
ASSLVVNTEAF
>-|TRBV19
ASSGGYGHSDTQY
>-|TRBV7-2
ASSFVQDTEAF
>-|TRBV7-2
ASSIEGTYNEQF
>-|TRBV5-1
ASSLGQEADTQY
>-|TRBV2
ASTMAVIYGYT
>-|TRBV13
ASSLGQEGYEQY
>TRBD2|TRBV5-1
ASSLMREKGYEQY
>-|TRBV2
ASSVWDGSGTDTQY
>TRBD2|TRBV18
ASSPRGGVETDTQY